Below, 12 T cell receptor beta chains from the same sample are listed, as sequenced in a study of blood T cell repertoires in COVID-19. Clones were read by immunoSEQ multiplex PCR, and TCRdb kept only the in-frame ones, dropping some. The repertoire holds about 300,000 clones, with about 88% as singletons. Input material: peripheral blood. These receptors all stem from a human donor with COVID-19, enrolled during active disease. The donor label of this sample is uncertain.

This chain joins TRBV19 and TRBJ1-4, with 8 bases fitting TRBD1. The CDR3 is 15 residues long. CDR1 and CDR2 from the germline V gene are LNHDA and SQIVND (reference sequence). V was clipped by 2 bases and J by 7 bases; unmatched bases: 6. CDR3 amino acids: CASSIRGQAGEKLFF. The CDR3 nucleotides read TGTGCCAGTAGTATAAGGGGACAGGCCGGTGAAAAACTGTTTTTT.

This chain links TRBV28 with TRBJ2-7; 7 bases match TRBD2. V lost 10 bases and J lost 5; bases outside the gene matches: 8. The CDR3 sequence is 12 residues long. Germline assignment: CDR1 MDHEN and CDR2 SYDVKM. CDR3: CAIGGGEDEQYF. CDR3 nucleotide sequence: TGTGCCATTGGGGGGGGTGAGGACGAGCAGTACTTC. Based on the CDR3 plus reference TRBV28 and TRBJ2-7, the full variable domain is DVKVTQSSRYLVKRTGEKVFLECVQDMDHENMFWYRQDPGLGLRLIYFSYDVKMKEKGDIPEGYSVSREKKERFSLILESASTNQTSMYLCAIGGGEDEQYFGPGTRLTVT.

This clone has just one count. The J gene is TRBJ1-4, the V gene TRBV7-9, with TRBD1 identical over 7 bases. Trimming took 5 bases from V and 4 from J; bases not matched to a gene: 4. The CDR3 loop spans 14 amino acids. Germline-derived CDR1 and CDR2 are SEHNR and FQNEAQ (reference sequence). This CDR3 is CASSPRDSNEKLFF. The CDR3 DNA reads TGTGCCAGCAGCCCCCGGGACAGTAATGAAAAACTGTTTTTT.

The chain's CDR3 is CASSRTGNTGELFF. CDR3 bases: TGTGCCAGCAGCCGGACAGGGAACACCGGGGAGCTGTTTTTT. V usage is TRBV11-2 and J usage is TRBJ2-2; the match to TRBD1 covers 7 bases. CDR3 length equals 14 residues. The J segment lost 1 base and the V segment lost 5 bases, leaving 1 base of the junction unmatched. Germline values: CDR1 SGHAT, CDR2 FQNNGV. The variable domain in full, with the rest retrieved from reference TRBV11-2 and TRBJ2-2, is EAGVAQSPRYKIIEKRQSVAFWCNPISGHATLYWYQQILGQGPKLLIQFQNNGVVDDSQLPKDRFSAERLKGVDSTLKIQPAKLEDSAVYLCASSRTGNTGELFFGEGSRLTVL.

In DNA, the CDR3 is TGTGCCAGCAGTGAGAAAACAGGGAATGAAAAACTGTTTTTT. Encoded protein: CASSEKTGNEKLFF. The chain uses TRBV2 and TRBJ1-4; maybe TRBD1 (6 bases). V dropped 3 bases and J dropped 5 bases, with 10 bases sitting between them. The CDR3 runs to 14 residues. Germline V gene sequence: CDR1 SNHLY, CDR2 FYNNEI. The entire variable domain, with the rest obtained from reference TRBV2 and TRBJ1-4, is as follows: EPEVTQTPSHQVTQMGQEVILRCVPISNHLYFYWYRQILGQKVEFLVSFYNNEISEKSEIFDDQFSVERPDGSNFTLKIRSTKLEDSAMYFCASSEKTGNEKLFFGSGTQLSVL.

The chain couples TRBV7-8 to TRBJ1-1; a weak D match, TRBD1 (6 bases). V lost 3 bases, J lost 0 bases, and 11 bases lay in between. The germline CDR1 and CDR2 sequences are SGHVS and FQNEAQ. The CDR3 covers 15 residues. CDR3 sequence: CASSLTGPMNTEAFF. CDR3 DNA: TGTGCCAGCAGCTTGACAGGTCCTATGAACACTGAAGCTTTCTTT.

This clone was counted a few times. The chain couples TRBV28 to TRBJ2-3, with D possibly TRBD2 on 5 matching bases. CDR3 length equals 15 residues. Trimming pared 5 bases from V and 5 bases from J, leaving 17 bases between. CDR1 is MDHEN, CDR2 SYDVKM, per germline. The CDR3 DNA follows: TGTGCCAGCAGTCCGGTCCGGGATTTTCAAGATACGCAGTATTTT. This gives the protein CASSPVRDFQDTQYF.

The chain couples TRBV4-1 to TRBJ2-7; D ambiguous. Germline V gene sequence: CDR1 MGHRA, CDR2 YSYEKL. Trimming shortened V by 0 bases and J by 0 bases, and 3 bases separated the two germline ends. This CDR3 region has 13 residues. Here the CDR3 DNA reads TGCGCCAGCAGCCAAGATAGCTCCTACGAGCAGTACTTC. It encodes CASSQDSSYEQYF.

The V and J genes are TRBV20-1 and TRBJ1-5, with no clear D. This CDR3 region has 14 residues. The germline gives CDR1 DFQATT, CDR2 SNEGSKA (reference sequence). Trimming took off 3 bases at V and 0 bases at J, with 9 bases between the two ends. The CDR3 DNA sequence: TGCAGTGCTAGTTACAGTTATAGCAATCAGCCCCAGCATTTT. Translated, it gives CSASYSYSNQPQHF.

The V gene is TRBV5-1, the J gene TRBJ2-7, with 7 positions matching TRBD1. There are 15 residues in the CDR3. Trimming removed 5 bases from V and 0 bases from J; junction bases left unmatched: 8. The germline CDR1 and CDR2 sequences are SGHRS and YFSETQ. This CDR3 is CASRFPGQSSYEQYF. In DNA, the CDR3 is TGCGCCAGCAGGTTCCCGGGACAGAGCTCCTACGAGCAGTACTTC.

This clone was counted once. The chain is built from TRBV29-1 and TRBJ2-1; D gene unclear. The germline V gene encodes CDR1 SQVTM and CDR2 ANQGSEA. The CDR3 runs to 14 residues. Deletions cut 7 bases from V and 0 bases from J, with 13 bases between. Here the CDR3 DNA reads TGCAGCGGCCAAAGCCCGGGCTCCTACAATGAGCAGTTCTTC. Amino acid sequence: CSGQSPGSYNEQFF.

This clone has a handful of counts. This chain uses TRBV7-9 with TRBJ2-7; possible D gene TRBD2, 5 bases. The V and J ends lost 4 bases and 6 bases respectively, with 16 bases between them. Germline CDR1 SEHNR, CDR2 FQNEAQ (reference sequence). The CDR3 totals 14 residues. The CDR3 spells CASSWHRGLAEQYF. The CDR3 DNA reads TGTGCCAGCAGCTGGCACCGAGGACTGGCCGAGCAGTACTTC. Supplemented by reference TRBV7-9 and TRBJ2-7, the full variable domain reads DTGVSQNPRHKITKRGQNVTFRCDPISEHNRLYWYRQTLGQGPEFLTYFQNEAQLEKSRLLSDRFSAERPKGSFSTLEIQRTEQGDSAMYLCASSWHRGLAEQYFGPGTRLTVT.